The clone carrying this TCR beta chain was recorded once. Its target is not known. The PCR had 60 Vbeta and 13 Jbeta primers. Method: immunoSEQ multiplex PCR; TCRdb's copy keeps in-frame clones and lacks some. The sample has more than 110,000 clones, about four fifths seen once. This sample was included in a study of cytomegalovirus exposure and HLA in healthy donors. Germline loops: CDR1 SGHRS, CDR2 YFSETQ. CDR3 length equals 14 residues. Findings and limits, study-wide: There were some public TCRs occurring in many donors, but most TCR sequences were rare.

The chain couples TRBV5-1 to TRBJ2-5; D could derive from TRBD1 or TRBD2 (6 bases each). Matching the DNA end better, TRBJ2-7 makes the J call doubtful. The sequencing input was PBMCs. This receptor was taken from a man aged 35 to 55 in good health and CMV-seropositive. The CDR3 bases are TGCGCCAGCAGCGTGGGGGGCTACTCCTACGAGCAGTACTTC. The encoded protein is CASSVGGYSYEQYF.